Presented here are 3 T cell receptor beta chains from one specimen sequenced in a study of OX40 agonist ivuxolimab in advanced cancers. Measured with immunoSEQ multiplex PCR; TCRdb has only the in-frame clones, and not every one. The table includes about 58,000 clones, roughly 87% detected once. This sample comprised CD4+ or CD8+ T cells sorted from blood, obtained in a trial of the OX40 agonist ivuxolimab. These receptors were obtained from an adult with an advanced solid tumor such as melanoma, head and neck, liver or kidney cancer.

The CDR3 coding sequence is TGTGCCTGGAGCGCTCTGATGTCTGATGAGCAGTTCTTC. This codes for CAWSALMSDEQFF. V gene TRBV30 combines with J gene TRBJ2-1; D not resolved. Germline values: CDR1 GTSNPN, CDR2 SVGIG (reference sequence). V was cut by 3 bases and J by 8 bases, with 14 bases left in between. The CDR3 covers 13 residues. Filled out from reference TRBV30 and TRBJ2-1, the complete variable domain reads SQTIHQWPATLVQPVGSPLSLECTVEGTSNPNLYWYRQAAGRGLQLLFYSVGIGQISSEVPQNLSASRPQDRQFILSSKKLLLSDSGFYLCAWSALMSDEQFFGPGTRLTVL.

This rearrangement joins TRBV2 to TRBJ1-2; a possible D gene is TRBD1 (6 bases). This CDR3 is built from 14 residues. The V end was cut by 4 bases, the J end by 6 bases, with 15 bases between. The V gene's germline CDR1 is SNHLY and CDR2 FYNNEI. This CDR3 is CASSALQGIDGYTF. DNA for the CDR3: TGTGCCAGCAGTGCCCTGCAGGGGATAGATGGCTACACCTTC.

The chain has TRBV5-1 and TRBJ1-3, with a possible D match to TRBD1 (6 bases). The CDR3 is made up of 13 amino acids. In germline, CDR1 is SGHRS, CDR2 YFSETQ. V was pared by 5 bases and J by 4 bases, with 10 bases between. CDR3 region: CASRSGAGNTIYF. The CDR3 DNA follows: TGCGCCAGCAGGTCAGGGGCCGGAAACACCATATATTTT.